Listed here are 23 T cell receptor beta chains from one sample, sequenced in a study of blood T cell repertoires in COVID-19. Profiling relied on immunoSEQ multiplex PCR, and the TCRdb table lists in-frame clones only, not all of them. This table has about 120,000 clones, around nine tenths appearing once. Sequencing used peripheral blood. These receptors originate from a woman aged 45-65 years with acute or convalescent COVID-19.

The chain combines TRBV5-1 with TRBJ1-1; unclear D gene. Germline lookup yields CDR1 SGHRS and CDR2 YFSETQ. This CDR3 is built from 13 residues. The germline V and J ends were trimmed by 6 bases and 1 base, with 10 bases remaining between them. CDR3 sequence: CASMRVRNTEAFF. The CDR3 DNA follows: TGCGCCAGCATGCGGGTCCGGAACACTGAAGCTTTCTTT.

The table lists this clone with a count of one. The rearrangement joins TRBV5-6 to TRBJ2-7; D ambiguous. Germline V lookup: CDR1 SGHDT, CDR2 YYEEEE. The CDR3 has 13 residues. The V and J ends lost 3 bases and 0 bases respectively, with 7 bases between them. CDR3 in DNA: TGTGCCAGCAGCTCCCTAACCTCCTACGAGCAGTACTTC. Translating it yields CASSSLTSYEQYF.

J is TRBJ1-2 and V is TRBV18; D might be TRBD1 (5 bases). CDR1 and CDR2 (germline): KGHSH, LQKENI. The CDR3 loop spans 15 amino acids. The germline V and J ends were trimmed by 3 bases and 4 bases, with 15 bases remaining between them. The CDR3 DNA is TGTGCCAGCTCACCCATGGACGGGGGAGTCTATGGCTACACCTTC. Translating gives CASSPMDGGVYGYTF.

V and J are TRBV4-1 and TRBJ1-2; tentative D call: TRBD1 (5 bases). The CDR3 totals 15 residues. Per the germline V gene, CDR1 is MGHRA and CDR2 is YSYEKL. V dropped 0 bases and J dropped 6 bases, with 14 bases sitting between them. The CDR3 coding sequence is TGCGCCAGCAGCCAAGATAGGGCAGGGTGGGATGGCTACACCTTC. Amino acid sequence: CASSQDRAGWDGYTF.

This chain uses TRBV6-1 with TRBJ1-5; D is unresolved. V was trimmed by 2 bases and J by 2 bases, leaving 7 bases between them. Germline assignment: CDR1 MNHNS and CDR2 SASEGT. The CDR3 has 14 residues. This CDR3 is CASSELGGNQPQHF. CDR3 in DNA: TGTGCCAGCAGTGAACTCGGGGGCAATCAGCCCCAGCATTTT.

CDR3 residues: CASSSGLSPGTQYF. The CDR3 DNA follows: TGTGCCAGCAGCTCGGGACTCTCCCCTGGGACCCAGTACTTC. The V call is TRBV5-6, the J call TRBJ2-5, with D possibly TRBD2 on 6 matching bases. The V and J ends lost 3 bases and 7 bases respectively, with 16 bases between them. Per the germline V gene, CDR1 is SGHDT and CDR2 is YYEEEE. The CDR3 runs to 14 residues.

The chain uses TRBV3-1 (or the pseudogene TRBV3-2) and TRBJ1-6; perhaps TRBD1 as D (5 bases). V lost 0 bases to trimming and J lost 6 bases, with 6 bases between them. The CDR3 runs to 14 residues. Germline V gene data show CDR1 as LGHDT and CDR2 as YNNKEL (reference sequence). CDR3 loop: CASSQEGANSPLHF. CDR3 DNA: TGTGCCAGCAGCCAAGAAGGGGCTAATTCACCCCTCCACTTT.

The CDR3 nucleotides read TGTGCCAGCAGCTTATCAGGGTCGGGACAAATCTCCTACGAGCAGTACTTC. Translating gives CASSLSGSGQISYEQYF. The J gene is TRBJ2-7, the V gene TRBV11-2; D possibly corresponds to TRBD1 (6 bases). CDR1 is SGHAT and CDR2 is FQNNGV in the germline V gene. This CDR3 contains 17 residues. V gave up 2 bases and J gave up 0 bases, with 17 bases separating them.

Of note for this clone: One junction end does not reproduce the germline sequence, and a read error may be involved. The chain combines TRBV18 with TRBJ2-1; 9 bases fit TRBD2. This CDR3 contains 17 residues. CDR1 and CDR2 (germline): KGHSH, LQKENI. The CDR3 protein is CASSPAASGTSNNEQFF. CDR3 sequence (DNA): TGTGCCAGCTCACCGGCGGCTAGCGGGACCTCCAACAATGAGCAGTTCTTC.

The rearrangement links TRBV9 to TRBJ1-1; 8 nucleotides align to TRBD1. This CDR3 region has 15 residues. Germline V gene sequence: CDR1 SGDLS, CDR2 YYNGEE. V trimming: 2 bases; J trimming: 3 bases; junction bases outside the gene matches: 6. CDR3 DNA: TGTGCCAGCAGCGTCGGACAGGGCCACGACACTGAAGCTTTCTTT. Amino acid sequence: CASSVGQGHDTEAFF.

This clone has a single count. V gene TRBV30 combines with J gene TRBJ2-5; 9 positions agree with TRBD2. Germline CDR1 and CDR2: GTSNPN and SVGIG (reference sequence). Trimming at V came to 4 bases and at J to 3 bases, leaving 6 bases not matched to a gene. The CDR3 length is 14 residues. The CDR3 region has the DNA TGTGCCTGGACCCGGGGCGGGGGGGAAGAGACCCAGTACTTC. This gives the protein CAWTRGGGEETQYF.

The CDR3: CASSIYRDSNQPQHF. CDR3 DNA: TGTGCCAGTAGTATCTACAGGGATAGCAATCAGCCCCAGCATTTT. The V call is TRBV19, the J call TRBJ1-5; D possibly corresponds to TRBD1 (6 bases). This CDR3 comprises 15 residues. CDR1 and CDR2 from the germline V gene are LNHDA and SQIVND (reference sequence). V was clipped by 3 bases and J by 0 bases, with 9 bases between them.

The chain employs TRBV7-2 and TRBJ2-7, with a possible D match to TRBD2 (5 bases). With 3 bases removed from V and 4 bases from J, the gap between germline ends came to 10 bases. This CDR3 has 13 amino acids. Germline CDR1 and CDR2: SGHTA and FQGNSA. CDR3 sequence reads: CASSFISGYEQYF. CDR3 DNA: TGTGCCAGCAGCTTCATAAGCGGTTACGAGCAGTACTTC.

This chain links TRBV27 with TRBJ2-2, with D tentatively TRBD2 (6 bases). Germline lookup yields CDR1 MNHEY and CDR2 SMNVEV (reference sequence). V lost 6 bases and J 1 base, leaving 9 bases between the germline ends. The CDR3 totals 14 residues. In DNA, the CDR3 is TGTGCCAGCAGCCGGGAGATGAACACCGGGGAGCTGTTTTTT. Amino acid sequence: CASSREMNTGELFF.

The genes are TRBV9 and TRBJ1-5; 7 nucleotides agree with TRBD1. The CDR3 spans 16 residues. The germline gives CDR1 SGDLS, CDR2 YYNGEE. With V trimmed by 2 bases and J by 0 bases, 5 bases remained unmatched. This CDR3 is CASSVVQGNSNQPQHF. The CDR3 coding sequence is TGTGCCAGCAGCGTGGTACAGGGGAATAGCAATCAGCCCCAGCATTTT.

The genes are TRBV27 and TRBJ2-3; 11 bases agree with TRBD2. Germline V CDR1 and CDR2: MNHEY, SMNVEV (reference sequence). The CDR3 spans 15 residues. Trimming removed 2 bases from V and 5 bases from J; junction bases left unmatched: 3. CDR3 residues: CASSLPTSGRDTQYF. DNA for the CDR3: TGTGCCAGCAGTTTACCCACTAGCGGGAGAGATACGCAGTATTTT.

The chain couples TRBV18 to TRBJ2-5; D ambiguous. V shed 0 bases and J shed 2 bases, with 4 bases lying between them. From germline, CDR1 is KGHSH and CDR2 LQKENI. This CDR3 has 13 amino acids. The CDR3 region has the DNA TGTGCCAGCTCACCACCAGCTCAAGAGACCCAGTACTTC. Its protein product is CASSPPAQETQYF.

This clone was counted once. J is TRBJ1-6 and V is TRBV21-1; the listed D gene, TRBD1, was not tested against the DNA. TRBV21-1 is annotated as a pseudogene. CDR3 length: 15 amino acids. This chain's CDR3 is CASSAGRGVGSPLHF. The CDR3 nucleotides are TGTGCCAGCAGCGCTGGTAGGGGCGTGGGTTCACCCCTCCACTTT.

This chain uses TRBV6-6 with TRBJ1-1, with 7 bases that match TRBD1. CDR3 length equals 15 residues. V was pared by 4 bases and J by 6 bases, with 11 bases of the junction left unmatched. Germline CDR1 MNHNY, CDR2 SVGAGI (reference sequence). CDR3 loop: CASSLTGSPISEAFF. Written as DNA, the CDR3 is TGTGCCAGCAGTTTGACAGGGTCCCCCATATCTGAAGCTTTCTTT.

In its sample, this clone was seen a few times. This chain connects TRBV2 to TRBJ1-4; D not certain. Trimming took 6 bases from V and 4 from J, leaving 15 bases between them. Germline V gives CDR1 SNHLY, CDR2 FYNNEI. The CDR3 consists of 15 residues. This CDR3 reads CASRQDISGNEKLFF. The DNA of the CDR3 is TGTGCCAGCAGACAAGACATCAGCGGTAATGAAAAACTGTTTTTT.

CDR3 in amino acids: CAISLTGSKTEAFF. CDR3 DNA: TGTGCCATCAGTCTTACAGGGAGTAAGACTGAAGCTTTCTTT. The chain couples TRBV10-3 to TRBJ1-1; the D gene is possibly TRBD1 (6 bases). The CDR3 runs 14 residues. The V gene lost 5 bases and the J gene lost 5 bases, with 15 bases spanning the gap. Germline loops: CDR1 ENHRY, CDR2 SYGVKD.

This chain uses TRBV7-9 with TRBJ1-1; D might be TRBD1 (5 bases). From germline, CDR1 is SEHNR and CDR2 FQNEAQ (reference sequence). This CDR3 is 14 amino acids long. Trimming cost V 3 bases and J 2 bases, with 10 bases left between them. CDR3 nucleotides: TGTGCCAGCAGCTTCCAAGACAGTAACACTGAAGCTTTCTTT. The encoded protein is CASSFQDSNTEAFF.

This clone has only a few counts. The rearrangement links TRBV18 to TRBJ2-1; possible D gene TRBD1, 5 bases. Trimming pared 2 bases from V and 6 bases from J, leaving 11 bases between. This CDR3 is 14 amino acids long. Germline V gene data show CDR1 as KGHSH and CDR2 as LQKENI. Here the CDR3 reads CASSPGEGVNEQFF. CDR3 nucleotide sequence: TGTGCCAGCTCACCAGGGGAAGGGGTCAATGAGCAGTTCTTC.